This passage covers 3 T cell receptor beta chains from one sample sequenced in a study of T-cell memory formation after mild COVID-19 (dated by TCRdb to the early 2020s). The library relied on 5' RACE. The sample was run on an Illumina NovaSeq 6000. Through fastp at Q25 and MiXCR, TCRdb rebuilt clones from the public reads, retaining in-frame beta chains. CDR3 protein duplicates are merged, each entry listing the most common genes and DNA. A total of about 610,000 distinct CDR3 sequences appear in this sample, 17% of them only once. Less than 10% of the sample is taken by the ten largest. Specimen: PBMCs or a T cell subset sorted from them (not recorded which). The source is an adult woman who had mild COVID-19 (a few samples of this study predate the infection). The sample titles of this study are shuffled in the database, so cell type and time point are left out; the donor was told from shared clones.

The chain joins TRBV6-1 to TRBJ1-1, with D maybe TRBD1 (5 bases). The length of the CDR3 is 13 residues. Looked up from germline, CDR1 is MNHNS and CDR2 is SASEGT. Trimming took off 8 bases at V and 5 bases at J, with 15 bases between the two ends. The CDR3 nucleotides are TGTGCCAGCGGTGGGGGAATTATTACTGAAGCTTTCTTT. This codes for CASGGGIITEAFF.

This clonotype showed up just a few times. The genes are TRBV3-1 and TRBJ1-2; D perhaps matches TRBD1 (6 bases). The CDR3 totals 16 residues. Germline loops: CDR1 LGHDT, CDR2 YNNKEL (reference sequence). The ends were cut back, 4 bases at V and 8 bases at J, with 23 bases in the middle. CDR3: CASSPRVQGVYGGYTF. The DNA for the CDR3 is TGTGCCAGCAGCCCCAGGGTACAGGGCGTCTATGGAGGCTACACCTTC.

The rearrangement joins TRBV12-3 or TRBV12-4 to TRBJ2-3, with TRBD2 matching 13 bases. The CDR3 runs to 20 residues. Germline trimming cut 5 bases from V and 2 bases from J; bases unmatched to any gene: 16. The CDR3 spells CASSPTNFGTSGTNTDTQYF. DNA of the CDR3: TGTGCCAGCAGTCCAACAAATTTCGGGACTAGCGGGACTAACACAGATACGCAGTATTTT.